A selection of T cell receptor beta chains follows, all from one sample in a study of OX40 agonist ivuxolimab in advanced cancers. Profiled with immunoSEQ multiplex PCR; TCRdb holds only in-frame clones, not every one. The sample lists about 19,000 clones, roughly 68% occurring once. Sequencing was performed on CD4+ or CD8+ T cells sorted from blood, taken in a trial of the OX40 agonist ivuxolimab. These receptors came from an adult with an advanced solid tumor such as melanoma, head and neck, liver or kidney cancer. The CDR3 runs from the conserved cysteine through the conserved F or W. A D gene is named only where the DNA matches it firmly. Some rows mark clone size as missing; the rest say once, few, many or name a class of expanded clone.

cdr3_length	v_call	clone_size	j_call	d_call	cdr3_nt	cdr3_aa
16	TRBV4-1	NA	TRBJ1-2	NA	TGCGCCAGCAGCCAAGATGGCCAGGCGCCTCTCTATGGCTACACCTTC	CASSQDGQAPLYGYTF
13	TRBV7-9	medium-sized	TRBJ1-1	NA	TGTGCCAGCAGAAGTACAGGGCACACTGAAGCTTTCTTT	CASRSTGHTEAFF
17	TRBV2	medium-sized	TRBJ2-2	TRBD1	TGTGCCAGCAGTGAAGTAACAGGGGCGCGCTCGGCCGGGGAGCTGTTTTTT	CASSEVTGARSAGELFF
16	TRBV4-2	NA	TRBJ1-2	NA	TGTGCCAGCAGCCAAGAGGGGCCGACAGCCGTCGATGGCTACACCTTC	CASSQEGPTAVDGYTF
13	TRBV7-6	NA	TRBJ2-7	NA	TGTGCCAGCAGTCCGGGACCGAACTACGAGCAGTACTTC	CASSPGPNYEQYF
15	TRBV10-3	NA	TRBJ1-6	TRBD1	TGTGCCATCAGTGAAGGAGGGACAGCCAATTCACCCCTCCACTTT	CAISEGGTANSPLHF
14	TRBV6-5	once	TRBJ2-2	NA	TGTGCCAGCAGGGGTAGGGGGGGAACCGGGGAGCTGTTTTTT	CASRGRGGTGELFF
19	TRBV19	medium-sized	TRBJ2-2	NA	TGTGCCAGTAGTATAGGAGCGGTAACAGCGATTTCGAACACCGGGGAGCTGTTTTTT	CASSIGAVTAISNTGELFF
14	TRBV13	NA	TRBJ1-1	TRBD1	TGTGCCAGCAGCTTTCAAACCGGGACAGGAGAAGCTTTCTTT	CASSFQTGTGEAFF
13	TRBV6-5	NA	TRBJ2-7	NA	TGTGCCAGCAGTTACTCGACGACTGCCGAGCAGTACTTC	CASSYSTTAEQYF
15	TRBV7-9	NA	TRBJ2-7	NA	TGTGCCAGCAGCTTAGTGGGAGACGCGAGCTACGAGCAGTACTTC	CASSLVGDASYEQYF
15	TRBV11-2	many	TRBJ2-2	NA	TGTGCCAGCAGCGACGGATCCTGGGGAACCGGGGAGCTGTTTTTT	CASSDGSWGTGELFF
16	TRBV6-4	NA	TRBJ2-3	TRBD1	TGTGCCAGCAGTGACGGGACAGGGGGTGGCACAGATACGCAGTATTTT	CASSDGTGGGTDTQYF
16	TRBV6-4	few	TRBJ2-2	NA	TGTGCCAGCAGTCCGTCGGAGGGTCGGGACACCGGGGAGCTGTTTTTT	CASSPSEGRDTGELFF
13	TRBV19	medium-sized	TRBJ2-7	NA	TGTGCCAGTAGTCTATCACCTCGCTACGAGCAGTACTTC	CASSLSPRYEQYF
14	TRBV9	medium-sized	TRBJ2-1	TRBD2	TGTGCCAGCAGCGCCCTAGCGGGGGTTCATGAGCAGTTCTTC	CASSALAGVHEQFF
12	TRBV2	NA	TRBJ1-6	NA	TGTGCCAGCAGTGATTCGGGGCCCCCCCTCCACTTT	CASSDSGPPLHF
15	TRBV6-6	NA	TRBJ2-3	NA	TGTGCCAGCAGCGATAGGGACTCTTATACAGATACGCAGTATTTT	CASSDRDSYTDTQYF
13	TRBV27	NA	TRBJ2-1	TRBD2	TGTGCCAGCAGTTTAACTAGCGGAAATGAGCAGTTCTTC	CASSLTSGNEQFF
14	TRBV28	NA	TRBJ2-7	TRBD1	TGTGCCAGCAGCGACAGGGGGAGTTACCACGAGCAGTACTTC	CASSDRGSYHEQYF
14	TRBV28	NA	TRBJ1-2	NA	TGTGCCAGCAGTTTAATCGCGTCTTCTTATGGCTACACCTTC	CASSLIASSYGYTF
15	TRBV4-3	NA	TRBJ2-7	TRBD1	TGCGCCAGCAGCCCCGGACAGGGGGGAGCCTACGAGCAGTACTTC	CASSPGQGGAYEQYF
14	TRBV2	NA	TRBJ2-2	NA	TGTGCCAGCCTGGAGGCGGAAAACACCGGGGAGCTGTTTTTT	CASLEAENTGELFF
12	TRBV6-5	NA	TRBJ1-5	NA	TGTGCCAGCAGTTATCTCGGTCAGCCCCAGCATTTT	CASSYLGQPQHF
12	TRBV15	few	TRBJ1-4	NA	TGTGCCACCGCGGCTCTAAATGAAAAACTGTTTTTT	CATAALNEKLFF
15	TRBV10-1	NA	TRBJ2-6	NA	TGCGCCAGCATCCGTAATCCCTCTGGGGCCAACGTCCTGACTTTC	CASIRNPSGANVLTF
15	TRBV5-4	NA	TRBJ1-1	NA	TGTGCCAGCAGCCAAGAGGGCCAGGGCCGCACTGAAGCTTTCTTT	CASSQEGQGRTEAFF
12	TRBV14	NA	TRBJ2-7	NA	TGTGCCAGCAGCCAAGATGGACTAGAGCAGTACTTC	CASSQDGLEQYF
14	TRBV6-6	few	TRBJ1-1	TRBD1	TGTGCCAGCAGTTACGGGACAGCATACACTGAAGCTTTCTTT	CASSYGTAYTEAFF
16	TRBV6-5	NA	TRBJ2-7	TRBD1	TGTGCCAGCAGTTACTCCTCCGCAGGGGGCGGCTACGAGCAGTACTTC	CASSYSSAGGGYEQYF
20	TRBV5-1	NA	TRBJ2-1	TRBD2	TGCGCCAGCAGCTTGGCCGGGCACCGGGAGACTAGCGGGGTCTGGAATGAGCAGTTCTTC	CASSLAGHRETSGVWNEQFF
15	TRBV6-6	NA	TRBJ2-7	TRBD1	TGTGCCAGCAGTTACCGAAGGACAGGGACCTACGAGCAGTACTTC	CASSYRRTGTYEQYF
14	TRBV11-2	many	TRBJ2-1	NA	TGTGCCAGCAGCTTAGATATTGTAGCCCGGGAGCAGTTCTTC	CASSLDIVAREQFF
16	TRBV7-8	NA	TRBJ1-5	NA	TGTGCCAGCAGCTTAGTCGGAGGCCCGGAAGGGAGAGCCCAGCATTTT	CASSLVGGPEGRAQHF
13	TRBV27	many	TRBJ1-1	NA	TGTGCCAGCAGATCCATCATGAACACTGAAGCTTTCTTT	CASRSIMNTEAFF
11	TRBV2	NA	TRBJ1-1	NA	TGTGCCAGTCAGACGAACACTGAAGCTTTCTTT	CASQTNTEAFF
15	TRBV6-6	once	TRBJ1-1	NA	TGTGCCAGCAGTCAACAGCCTGCCCTATACACTGAAGCTTTCTTT	CASSQQPALYTEAFF
14	TRBV5-4	NA	TRBJ1-2	NA	TGTGCCAGCAGCTTGGCGGTGGCTAACTATGGCTACACCTTC	CASSLAVANYGYTF
11	TRBV29-1	NA	TRBJ1-1	NA	TGCAGCGTTGGAGGGGAACTGGAAGCTTTCTTT	CSVGGELEAFF
15	TRBV15	NA	TRBJ2-3	NA	TGTGCCACAACCCTCGAGGGTTATAGCACAGATACGCAGTATTTT	CATTLEGYSTDTQYF
15	TRBV13	NA	TRBJ1-6	NA	TGTGCCAGCAGCTTAGGCGGGGGGCGGAATTCACCCCTCCACTTT	CASSLGGGRNSPLHF
17	TRBV7-8	NA	TRBJ2-7	TRBD2	TGTGCCAGCAGTCCGACTAGCGGGAGGGGGTGGTTCTACGAGCAGTACTTC	CASSPTSGRGWFYEQYF